The 2 T cell receptor beta chains below all came from one sample that was sequenced in a study of blood T cell repertoires in COVID-19. TCRdb's table, derived via immunoSEQ multiplex PCR, lists solely in-frame clones and lacks some. This sample yields about 74,000 clones, of which 75% to 80% are seen a single time; 15% to 18% belongs to the top ten. Material for sequencing was peripheral blood. All receptors come from a human donor in a cohort sampled during active COVID-19.

The CDR3 bases are TGTGCCTGGAGTGTACGTGGGGACATCTATGGCTACACCTTC. Translation: CAWSVRGDIYGYTF. The V and J genes are TRBV30 and TRBJ1-2; the D gene is possibly TRBD1 (6 bases). This CDR3 is built from 14 residues. Trimming cost V 0 bases and J 4 bases, with 12 bases left between them. In germline, CDR1 is GTSNPN, CDR2 SVGIG (reference sequence).

The CDR3 coding sequence is TGTGCCAGCAGGTACATGGGCGGGAGACGAGGTACGCAGTATTTT. This codes for CASRYMGGRRGTQYF. The gene calls are TRBV28 and TRBJ2-3; TRBD2 matches 7 bases. J gave up 8 bases and V 6 bases, and 14 bases lay outside the gene matches. The CDR3 totals 15 residues. Germline values: CDR1 MDHEN, CDR2 SYDVKM. Full variable domain (missing parts from reference TRBV28 and TRBJ2-3): DVKVTQSSRYLVKRTGEKVFLECVQDMDHENMFWYRQDPGLGLRLIYFSYDVKMKEKGDIPEGYSVSREKKERFSLILESASTNQTSMYLCASRYMGGRRGTQYFGPGTRLTVL.